The entry below gives a single T cell receptor beta chain sequence along with its context. There is no known antigen for this receptor. Base-call qualities are not available, and no considerably larger clone is one nucleotide away. The immunoSEQ Assay was the method used to sequence TCRbeta CDR3 regions. After extraction, genomic DNA underwent amplification by bias-controlled multiplex PCR, followed by high-throughput sequencing. In the authors' own workflow: Collapsing and filtering of sequences were performed to quantify the absolute abundance of each unique TCRbeta CDR3 region. T cell fraction was estimated by normalizing TCRbeta template counts to usable DNA, which was measured by amplifying reference genes present in all nucleated cells. Repertoire TCRs were annotated as SARS-CoV-2-specific when V gene, CDR3 amino acid sequence and J gene were exactly matched to a known reactive TCR set. MIRA supplied the reference SARS-CoV-2 TCR set, which was filtered for enrichment in COVID-19-positive ImmuneCODE repertoires so that public or cross-reactive TCRs were removed. Drawing on the MIRA antigens, annotated TCRs were analysed further at the level of specific ORF or position within ORF. Breadth was defined as the number of annotated unique rearrangements divided by the total number of unique productive rearrangements, and depth was defined as the summed frequency of the annotated unique rearrangements. Two-sided Wilcoxon rank-sum tests were applied when comparing TCR breadth between groups. As stored in TCRdb, this immuneACCESS dataset retains in-frame rearrangements with V and J assigned. A fraction of the clones does not appear; measured against another copy, unresolved V genes explain less than half of the discrepancy, and the remainder lacks a known reason. The V and J calls and clone size come from that table; D and trimming were worked out from the DNA. In all, the sample holds almost 400,000 clones, and 75% to 90% of those were seen once. The ten largest account for under 2% of the sample.

The sample originates from a study of Ad26.COV2.S vaccination and SARS-CoV-2 variants (dated by TCRdb to the early 2020s). Regarding the research as a whole: Donors in the vaccine arm were drawn from COV1001, a phase I-IIa trial of Ad26.COV2.S in healthy adults that was multicentre, randomized, double-blind and placebo-controlled. Blinding of investigators to trial group allocation was maintained during experiments and outcome assessment. Ad26.COV2.S was administered intramuscularly at 5 x 10^10 or 1 x 10^11 viral particles, either as a single shot or as two shots given 56 days apart. The TCR-sequenced set comprised around 30 samples: some 20 Ad26.COV2.S vaccine recipients, 5 placebo recipients and 8 SARS-CoV-2 convalescent individuals. Sequencing of the TCRbeta repertoire served to evaluate the specificity and breadth of SARS-CoV-2-reactive T cell receptors following Ad26.COV2.S vaccination. Participants in the trial were split at random into five groups of five each, receiving low-dose or high-dose Ad26.COV2.S once or twice, or else placebo on both occasions.

In light of the paper, this sample's treatment or condition label describes: around 19 received Ad26.COV2.S at low or high dose, single or two shots; about five received placebo; per-sample allocation not given. For vaccine and placebo recipients, the sequenced repertoires came from samples collected on day 63 after the first injection. Between 29 July and 7 August 2020, Cohort 1b enrolled approximately 26 adults aged 18-55 years at one site in Boston, USA. Ad26.COV2.S was a replication-incompetent adenovirus type 26 vector expressing a prefusion-stabilized SARS-CoV-2 spike protein from the original Wuhan strain. What the work shows at the level of the full study, not this receptor alone: Comparable non-spike TCR breadth was observed between vaccine and placebo recipients, consistent with only spike being contained in the vaccine. Compared with placebo recipients, Ad26.COV2.S recipients showed higher spike-specific TCR breadth (P = 0.0014). Substantial breadth of spike-specific CD8+ and CD4+ T cell responses was reported after vaccination. The study was not powered for comparison of responses between vaccine doses or regimens. It was noted by the authors that total T cell responses may have been underestimated by the TCR breadth and depth analyses.

The specimen was peripheral blood, collected in a trial of Ad26.COV2.S vaccine versus placebo. This sequence was found in a person between 18 and 60 years old who received the Ad26.COV2.S COVID-19 vaccine or a placebo.

The CDR3 loop reads CASSQTSGTAYNEQFF. The sequence in DNA is TGCGCCAGCAGCCAAACTAGCGGGACCGCCTACAATGAGCAGTTCTTC. This chain is built from TRBV4-1 and TRBJ2-1; 10 junctional bases match TRBD2. CDR1 and CDR2 were assigned from the germline V gene as MGHRA and YSYEKL. From cysteine to phenylalanine, the CDR3 is 16 amino acids long. The sequence is cut down to CDR3 DNA, 48 bases in frame from base 1. Germline trimming amounts to 2 bases on V and 2 bases on J, with 3 as the count of junction bases outside the gene matches.